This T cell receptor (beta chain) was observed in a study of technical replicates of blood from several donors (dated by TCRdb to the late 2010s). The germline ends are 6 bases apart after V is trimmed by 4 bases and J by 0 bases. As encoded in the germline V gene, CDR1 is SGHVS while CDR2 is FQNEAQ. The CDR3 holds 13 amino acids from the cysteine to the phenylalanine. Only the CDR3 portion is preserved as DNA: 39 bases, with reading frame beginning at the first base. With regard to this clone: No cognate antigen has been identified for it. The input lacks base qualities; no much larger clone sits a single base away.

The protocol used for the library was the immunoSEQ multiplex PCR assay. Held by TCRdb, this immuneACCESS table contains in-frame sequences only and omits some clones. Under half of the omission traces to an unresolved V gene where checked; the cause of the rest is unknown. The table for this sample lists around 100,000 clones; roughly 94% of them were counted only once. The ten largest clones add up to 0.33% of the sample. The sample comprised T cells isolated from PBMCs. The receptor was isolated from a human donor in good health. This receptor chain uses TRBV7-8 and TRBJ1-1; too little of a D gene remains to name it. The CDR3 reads CASSSRLNTEAFF. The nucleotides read TGTGCCAGCAGCTCCCGTCTGAACACTGAAGCTTTCTTT. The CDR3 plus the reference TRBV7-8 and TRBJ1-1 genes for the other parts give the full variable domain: GAGVSQSPRYKVAKRGQDVALRCDPISGHVSLFWYQQALGQGPEFLTYFQNEAQLDKSGLPSDRFFAERPEGSVSTLKIQRTQQEDSAVYLCASSSRLNTEAFFGQGTRLTVV.